This T cell receptor beta chain was captured in a study of CD8+CD57+ T cells in acquired aplastic anemia. Across the whole study: Average DNA yield from sorted CD4+ and CD8+ cells was approximately 3.2 ug. The study, taken as a whole, reports: Any difference that existed in CD8+ Simpson's diversity between patients and controls was not significant. Patients and controls turned out to have some 30 CD8+ CDR3 sequences in common.

Germline V gene lookup returns CDR1 LNHNV and CDR2 YYDKDF (reference sequence). V was trimmed by 1 base and J by 5 bases, leaving 16 bases between them. This CDR3 is 16 amino acids long. Remarks on this clonotype: Antigen: not known.

Patients included in sequencing had previously demonstrated CD8+CD57+ cell expansion by flow cytometry. Each patient carried a diagnosis of severe acquired aplastic anemia. Genomic DNA templated the TCR beta VDJ and CDR3 profiling. A single record per CDR3 protein comes from TCRdb applying MiXCR to the reads. The repertoire holds some 180,000 distinct CDR3 sequences, approximately 48% seen once, with under 15% in the top ten. The TCR comes from a human donor with aplastic anemia. V is TRBV15 and J is TRBJ2-3; the D gene could be TRBD1 or TRBD2 (6 bases each). The specimen sequenced was sorted CD4+, CD8+, or CD8+CD57+ T cells (not recorded which) from PBMCs. CDR3: CATSRALEGGRDTQYF. In DNA, the CDR3 is TGTGCCACCAGCAGAGCCCTTGAGGGGGGCCGAGATACGCAGTATTTT.